A few counts support the clone carrying this TCR beta chain. Its antigen is currently unknown. These data come from a study of T cells in Graves' hyperthyroidism and ophthalmopathy. Points from the study as a whole: Clonotypes that were expanded in thyroid above 0.001 mostly appeared in blood too.

The trim removed 0 bases at V and 6 bases at J, leaving 5 bases unmatched. This CDR3 spans 15 amino acids. The germline CDR1 and CDR2 sequences are MNHEY and SVGAGI. TCR beta CDR3 region amplification was performed from RNA transcripts. With the HTBI primer set, the TCR CDR3 went through a first round of RT-PCR. One entry per CDR3 protein results from TCRdb running MiXCR on the multiplex PCR reads. The sample carries a few hundred thousand distinct CDR3 sequences, about 18% recorded once. This chain links TRBV6-5 with TRBJ1-2; 9 bases line up with TRBD1. The sequenced material came from blood. The source of this sequence is a woman aged 18-29 years with Graves' hyperthyroidism. The CDR3 here is CASSYSDDRGDGYTF. As DNA, the CDR3 is TGTGCCAGCAGTTACTCAGATGACAGGGGGGATGGCTACACCTTC.